What follows is one TCR beta chain and its context. The data belong to a study of cytomegalovirus exposure and HLA in healthy donors. The CDR3 is made up of 17 amino acids. From germline, CDR1 is MNHNS and CDR2 SASEGT. Germline trimming cut 4 bases from V and 6 bases from J; bases unmatched to any gene: 16. Primers: 60 Vbeta forward and 13 Jbeta reverse. Some clones are missing from TCRdb's copy, which holds only in-frame ones; the method was immunoSEQ multiplex PCR. This listing includes more than 95,000 clones. Donors were ostensibly healthy at sampling, although undocumented immune exposures were probable.

The V call is TRBV6-1, the J call TRBJ1-2; TRBD1 matches 8 bases. The origin of this receptor is a man between 18 and 35 years old in good health and CMV-seronegative. Sample: PBMCs. The CDR3 sequence: CASSGRLGQAGPDGYTF. The CDR3 DNA reads TGTGCCAGCAGTGGACGCTTGGGACAGGCGGGACCAGATGGCTACACCTTC.